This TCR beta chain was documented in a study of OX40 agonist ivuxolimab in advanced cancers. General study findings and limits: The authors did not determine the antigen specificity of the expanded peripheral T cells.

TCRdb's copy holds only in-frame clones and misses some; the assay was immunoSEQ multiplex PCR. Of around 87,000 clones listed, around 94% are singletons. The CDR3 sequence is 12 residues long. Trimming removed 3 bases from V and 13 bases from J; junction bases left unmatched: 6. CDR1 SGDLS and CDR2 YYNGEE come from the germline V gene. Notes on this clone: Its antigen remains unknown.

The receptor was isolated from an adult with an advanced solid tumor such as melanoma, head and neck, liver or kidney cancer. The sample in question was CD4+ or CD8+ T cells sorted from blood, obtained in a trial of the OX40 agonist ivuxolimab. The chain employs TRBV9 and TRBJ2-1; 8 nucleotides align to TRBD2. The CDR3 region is CASSGSGTRQFF. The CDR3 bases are TGTGCCAGCAGCGGTAGCGGGACCAGACAGTTCTTC.